This TCR beta chain was recovered during a study of blood T cell repertoires in COVID-19 (TCRdb year 2020). In the study overall: Samples from collaborators originated in the United States, Italy and Spain and spanned both the acute and convalescent phases of COVID-19. The samples were drawn from the first 160 participants of the ongoing ImmuneRACE study and from under 1,500 subjects provided by 6 global collaborators. Where HLA class I and class II types were available, the types were taken from metadata supplied by the sample provider, not from assay-based typing. The prospective study material was composed of cDNA or gDNA derived from T cells, B-cell-depleted T cells, or PBMCs. Deeply sampled blood TCRbeta repertoires from subjects exposed to, actively infected with, or recovered from COVID-19 were included in the dataset. Nearly every sample came with metadata listing a de-identified subject ID, COVID-19 status, age in years and sex. The repertoires were released in a freely available public database intended as a resource for research on the immune response to SARS-CoV-2. The paper's findings and limits, for the study overall: How much clinical and demographic metadata was included differed by source and by participant, and the metadata was provided uncurated.

Worth noting for this clone: Which antigen it targets is not known. No qualities accompany the bases; no much larger clone lies one base away.

Cut back by 2 bases and 6 bases, the V and J ends lie 10 bases apart. The CDR3 contains 13 residues, cysteine and phenylalanine counted. Here the CDR3 DNA is all that survives: 39 bases in frame from base 1. CDR1 LGHNA and CDR2 YSLEER were looked up in the germline V gene. The immunoSEQ Assay, a bias-controlled multiplex PCR, was used to amplify TCRbeta CDR3 regions from genomic DNA. Under the source paper's analysis protocol: The number of nucleated cells in each sample was estimated by amplification of reference gene primers within the assay. To quantify the absolute abundance of each unique TCRbeta CDR3 rearrangement, sequence reads were collapsed and filtered. For each sample, productive Simpson clonality was calculated as the square root of Simpson's diversity index across productive rearrangements. Drawn from immuneACCESS, this table holds only the in-frame rearrangements with V and J called that TCRdb kept. Clones are partly lost; checked studies trace under half to an unresolved V gene and leave the rest unexplained. That table is the source of V, J and clone size, and D and trimming were worked out from the DNA. This sample holds 390,000 or so clones; around four fifths were observed only once. The ten biggest clones cover approximately 5.4% of the sample.

In the prospective study, participants were roughly 18 to 100 years old, resided in fewer than 25 geographic areas of the United States, and were enrolled through a virtual design. To assign participants to cohorts, the prospective study relied on clinical history that participants themselves reported in a screening survey and a study questionnaire. Recovered participants in ImmuneRACE Cohort 3 were defined as having two consecutive negative NP/OP PCR tests, clearance from a healthcare professional, or resolution of symptoms. Mobile phlebotomists in the prospective study collected whole blood, serum and a nasopharyngeal or oropharyngeal swab from every participant. Over a 2-month period, participants in the prospective study had the option of providing additional blood draws and questionnaires. Prospective study blood samples were shipped either frozen or at room temperature before DNA extraction.

Recombination linked TRBV4-3 to TRBJ1-1; the D segment could be TRBD1, given 5 matching bases. The TCR originated in a woman aged 45-60 years who had recovered from COVID-19. The sequenced sample was PBMCs or T cells enriched from blood (not recorded which). For the CDR3, the sequence is CASSQIVGAEAFF. The bases read TGCGCCAGCAGCCAAATCGTAGGGGCTGAAGCTTTCTTT.